This T cell receptor beta chain was captured in a study of spatial heterogeneity in lung cancer. On the study more broadly: Averaged across combinations, each unique TCR and UMI pairing appeared more than ten times in raw reads, which were uncorrected.

Notes on the study in general: Expanded intratumoral alpha and beta TCR counts tracked tumor mutation counts.

This clonotype has ten or more counts. The antigen remains undetermined. On each TCR cDNA molecule, a unique molecular identifier was present. TCRdb fed the 5' RACE reads into MiXCR, producing one record per CDR3 protein. The data contain thousands of distinct CDR3 sequences, about 5.3% of them singletons. Time point: sample taken at primary tumor resection. Whole RNA obtained from tumor, nontumor lung or frozen PBMC underwent sequencing without sorting. The CDR3 extends over 12 amino acids. Trimming removed 6 bases from V and 7 bases from J, with 15 bases in between. The germline V gene has CDR1 DFQATT and CDR2 SNEGSKA (reference sequence).

The receptor was derived from a male donor with early-stage non-small cell lung cancer. Material: lung tumor tissue, obtained at surgery. The J gene is TRBJ1-2, the V gene TRBV20-1, with D unresolved. DNA of the CDR3: TGCAGTGCCCCTGGGGAGGTTTCTGGCTACACCTTC. Translating it yields CSAPGEVSGYTF.